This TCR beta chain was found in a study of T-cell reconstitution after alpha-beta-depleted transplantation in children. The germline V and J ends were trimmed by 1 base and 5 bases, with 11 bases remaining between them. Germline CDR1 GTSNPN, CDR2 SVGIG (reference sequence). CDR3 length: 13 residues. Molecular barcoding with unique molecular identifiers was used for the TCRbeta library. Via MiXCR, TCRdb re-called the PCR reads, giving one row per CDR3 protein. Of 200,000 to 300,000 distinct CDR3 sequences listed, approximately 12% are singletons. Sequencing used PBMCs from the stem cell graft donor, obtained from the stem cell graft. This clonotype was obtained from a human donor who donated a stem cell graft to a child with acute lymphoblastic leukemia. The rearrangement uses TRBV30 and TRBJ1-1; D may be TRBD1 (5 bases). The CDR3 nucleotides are TGTGCCTGGAGTGGTGGCGAGGGGACTGAAGCTTTCTTT. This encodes CAWSGGEGTEAFF.